The 32 T cell receptor beta chains reported below all come from one sample, sequenced in a study of neoadjuvant anti-PD-1 for oral cavity cancer. Sequencing used immunoSEQ multiplex PCR; TCRdb keeps in-frame clones, though not all of them. The table shows 14,000 or so clones, with around 70% occurring only once. As to time point: after neoadjuvant nivolumab, at surgical resection. The sample consisted of PBMCs, taken after nivolumab (anti-PD-1) treatment. The receptors stem from a person aged 35-79 years with oral cavity squamous cell carcinoma.

The genes are TRBV28 and TRBJ2-5, with D possibly matching TRBD2 (5 bases). The V end was cut by 6 bases, the J end by 3 bases, with 14 bases between. Per the germline V gene, CDR1 is MDHEN and CDR2 is SYDVKM. This CDR3 is 14 amino acids long. Here the CDR3 DNA reads TGTGCCAGCAGCCCCGGAGGTTCCGAAGAGACCCAGTACTTC. It is translated as CASSPGGSEETQYF.

The chain is built from TRBV9 and TRBJ1-1; TRBD1 might be the D (5 bases). V was shortened by 3 bases and J by 3 bases, with 9 bases between the two germline ends. CDR1 and CDR2 from the germline V gene are SGDLS and YYNGEE. The CDR3 is made up of 13 amino acids. The CDR3 sequence is CASSGGGHTEAFF. CDR3 nucleotide sequence: TGTGCCAGCAGCGGCGGGGGTCACACTGAAGCTTTCTTT.

The rearrangement joins TRBV30 to TRBJ1-2, with D possibly being TRBD1 (5 bases). The germline gives CDR1 GTSNPN, CDR2 SVGIG (reference sequence). Trimming left V 1 base short and J 7 bases short, with 16 bases between. There are 14 residues in the CDR3. CDR3 DNA: TGTGCCTGGAGTGGGGACGGCTTCAGGGTTGGCTACACCTTC. Translation: CAWSGDGFRVGYTF.

V gene TRBV30 combines with J gene TRBJ2-4, with 8 bases fitting TRBD2. The germline V gene encodes CDR1 GTSNPN and CDR2 SVGIG (reference sequence). J lost 5 bases, V lost 0 bases, and 6 bases had no gene match. CDR3 length: 15 amino acids. CDR3 loop: CAWSVGGGPENIQYF. DNA of the CDR3: TGTGCCTGGAGTGTAGGCGGGGGGCCTGAAAACATTCAGTACTTC. The whole variable domain, remainder taken from reference TRBV30 and TRBJ2-4, is SQTIHQWPATLVQPVGSPLSLECTVEGTSNPNLYWYRQAAGRGLQLLFYSVGIGQISSEVPQNLSASRPQDRQFILSSKKLLLSDSGFYLCAWSVGGGPENIQYFGAGTRLSVL.

This clone was counted only a few times. The V gene is TRBV2, the J gene TRBJ1-4; no firm D call. Per germline, CDR1 SNHLY and CDR2 FYNNEI. The V end was cut by 6 bases, the J end by 7 bases, with 18 bases between. The CDR3 loop spans 15 amino acids. As DNA, the CDR3 is TGTGCCAGCAGCCCTTTAGGACGAGTAGGTGAAAAACTGTTTTTT. This translates into CASSPLGRVGEKLFF.

The chain has TRBV7-2 and TRBJ1-5; possibly TRBD1 for D (6 bases). CDR1 and CDR2 from the germline V gene are SGHTA and FQGNSA. Deletions cut 5 bases from V and 0 bases from J, with 14 bases between. This CDR3 is 16 amino acids long. The DNA for the CDR3 is TGTGCCAGCAGCCCAGGACAGCCCTATAGCAATCAGCCCCAGCATTTT. As protein: CASSPGQPYSNQPQHF.

In its sample, this clone is large. The J gene is TRBJ2-1, the V gene TRBV15; 10 nucleotides match TRBD1. V trimming: 0 bases; J trimming: 8 bases; junction bases outside the gene matches: 10. Germline lookup yields CDR1 LNHNV and CDR2 YYDKDF (reference sequence). This CDR3 comprises 17 residues. The CDR3 protein is CATSRESPGQGIDEQFF. The DNA for the CDR3 is TGTGCCACCAGCAGAGAATCTCCGGGACAGGGGATAGATGAGCAGTTCTTC.

V is TRBV6-5 and J is TRBJ1-4; tentative D call: TRBD1 (6 bases). Per the germline V gene, CDR1 is MNHEY and CDR2 is SVGAGI. V was clipped by 6 bases and J by 5 bases, with 13 bases between them. The CDR3 consists of 14 residues. CDR3 DNA: TGTGCCAGCAGGGGCACAGGGTTCAATGAAAAACTGTTTTTT. Residues: CASRGTGFNEKLFF.

V is TRBV2 and J is TRBJ2-5; TRBD1 might be the D (6 bases). The CDR3 covers 13 residues. Per germline, CDR1 SNHLY and CDR2 FYNNEI. Trimming pared 7 bases from V and 4 bases from J, leaving 13 bases between. CDR3 DNA sequence: TGTGCCAGCAACAGGGAGCACGGAGAGACCCAGTACTTC. Protein sequence: CASNREHGETQYF.

The chain is built from TRBV6-6 and TRBJ2-7; TRBD2 is a possible D gene (6 bases). The CDR3 length is 16 residues. Germline V gene data show CDR1 as MNHNY and CDR2 as SVGAGI (reference sequence). V was shortened by 2 bases and J by 9 bases, with 23 bases between the two germline ends. Written as DNA, the CDR3 is TGTGCCAGCAGTTACACGTCCGGGGGTGACCTACGTGGGCAGTACTTC. Protein: CASSYTSGGDLRGQYF.

The J gene is TRBJ1-1, the V gene TRBV19; D not resolved. Per the germline V gene, CDR1 is LNHDA and CDR2 is SQIVND (reference sequence). The CDR3 has 12 amino acids. V lost 4 bases, J lost 9 bases, and 12 bases lay in between. The CDR3 loop is CASSSEGWKAFF. CDR3 nucleotides: TGTGCCAGTAGTAGTGAGGGATGGAAAGCTTTCTTT.

The rearrangement uses TRBV5-6 and TRBJ1-2, with D tentatively TRBD1 (5 bases). CDR3 size: 13 residues. Between the trimmed V and J ends, which lost 2 bases and 1 base, there was a span of 6 bases. CDR1 SGHDT and CDR2 YYEEEE come from the germline V gene. This CDR3 reads CASSFRGNYGYTF. The DNA for the CDR3 is TGTGCCAGCAGCTTTAGGGGTAACTATGGCTACACCTTC.

This sequence joins TRBV20-1 and TRBJ2-1, with no clear D. Germline loops: CDR1 DFQATT, CDR2 SNEGSKA (reference sequence). Trimming left V 5 bases short and J 9 bases short, with 11 bases between. There are 11 residues in the CDR3. The CDR3: CSAGILGEQFF. DNA for the CDR3: TGCAGTGCTGGGATTCTTGGTGAGCAGTTCTTC.

The V and J genes are TRBV27 and TRBJ1-3; 8 bases are shared with TRBD1. CDR3 length equals 15 residues. CDR1 is MNHEY and CDR2 is SMNVEV in the germline V gene (reference sequence). The V and J ends lost 3 bases and 4 bases, in that order; junction bases with no gene match: 5. The CDR3 DNA sequence: TGTGCCAGCAGTTTCCGACAGGGGCAAGGAAACACCATATATTTT. Protein sequence: CASSFRQGQGNTIYF.

This chain connects TRBV4-1 to TRBJ1-4; D remains ambiguous. Germline assignment: CDR1 MGHRA and CDR2 YSYEKL. Trimming pared 4 bases from V and 2 bases from J, leaving 11 bases between. The CDR3 length is 15 residues. DNA of the CDR3: TGCGCCAGCAGCCGGCCCGGAGGGACTAATGAAAAACTGTTTTTT. Translation gives CASSRPGGTNEKLFF.

The J gene is TRBJ2-3, the V gene TRBV9; 7 positions agree with TRBD1. The V segment lost 2 bases and the J segment 3 bases; nucleotides outside the gene matches: 0. Per germline, CDR1 SGDLS and CDR2 YYNGEE. The CDR3 loop spans 13 amino acids. The CDR3 DNA reads as TGTGCCAGCAGCGTGGGACAGACAGATACGCAGTATTTT. Its protein is CASSVGQTDTQYF.

The V gene is TRBV15, the J gene TRBJ1-3, with unresolved D. V lost 8 bases, J lost 0 bases, and 14 bases lay in between. Germline CDR1 and CDR2: LNHNV and YYDKDF (reference sequence). The CDR3 length is 15 residues. CDR3 sequence reads: CATEDVMSSGNTIYF. CDR3 DNA sequence: TGTGCCACCGAGGACGTCATGAGCTCTGGAAACACCATATATTTT.

V gene TRBV2 combines with J gene TRBJ2-3; D is uncertain. The V end was cut by 4 bases, the J end by 0 bases, with 11 bases between. CDR3 size: 15 residues. CDR1 and CDR2 (germline): SNHLY, FYNNEI. CDR3 sequence: CASSGRAESTDTQYF. The CDR3 coding sequence is TGTGCCAGCAGTGGACGGGCGGAGAGCACAGATACGCAGTATTTT.

The chain couples TRBV12-5 to TRBJ2-5; D is undetermined. The germline V gene encodes CDR1 LGHNT and CDR2 FRNRAP. The CDR3 contains 15 residues. Trimming pared 0 bases from V and 1 base from J, leaving 9 bases between. In nucleotides, the CDR3 is TGTGCTAGTGGTTTGGTACGGGCAGCCCAAGAGACCCAGTACTTC. Residues: CASGLVRAAQETQYF.

V usage is TRBV10-3 and J usage is TRBJ2-1; TRBD2 aligns across 7 bases. V was clipped by 3 bases and J by 2 bases; unmatched bases: 4. The CDR3 is made up of 15 amino acids. Germline CDR1 ENHRY, CDR2 SYGVKD. The CDR3, as DNA: TGTGCCATCAGTGAAGGCGGGAGTACCTACAATGAGCAGTTCTTC. It is translated as CAISEGGSTYNEQFF.

This CDR3 is CASSLSGATGANVLTF. DNA for the CDR3: TGTGCCAGCAGCTTAAGCGGGGCAACTGGGGCCAACGTCCTGACTTTC. The J gene is TRBJ2-6, the V gene TRBV7-9, with 7 positions matching TRBD2. The germline V gene encodes CDR1 SEHNR and CDR2 FQNEAQ (reference sequence). There are 16 residues in the CDR3. After removal of 2 bases from V and 2 bases from J, the junction contained 3 bases not matched to a gene.

Only a few counts were recorded for this clone. This chain joins TRBV2 and TRBJ2-2; D not certain. The CDR3 spans 15 residues. Per the germline V gene, CDR1 is SNHLY and CDR2 is FYNNEI. The V and J ends lost 4 bases and 7 bases respectively, with 16 bases between them. CDR3 sequence reads: CASSALSSGGGELFF. CDR3 bases: TGTGCCAGCAGTGCCCTGAGTTCCGGCGGCGGGGAGCTGTTTTTT.

The gene calls are TRBV20-1 and TRBJ2-5; D ambiguous. V was pared by 7 bases and J by 2 bases, with 5 bases between. Germline-derived CDR1 and CDR2 are DFQATT and SNEGSKA (reference sequence). This CDR3 comprises 10 residues. The CDR3 DNA reads as TGCAGTGTCCGACAAGAGACCCAGTACTTC. Protein product: CSVRQETQYF.

This chain links TRBV30 with TRBJ1-2; 8 positions match TRBD1. The CDR3 has 15 residues. Germline V gives CDR1 GTSNPN, CDR2 SVGIG (reference sequence). V gave up 5 bases and J gave up 4 bases; unmatched junction bases: 12. DNA for the CDR3: TGTGCCTGGGGGAAGCGGCTGCAGGGGGCCTATGGCTACACCTTC. Protein sequence: CAWGKRLQGAYGYTF.

The rearrangement joins TRBV9 to TRBJ2-3, with D uncertain. The germline gives CDR1 SGDLS, CDR2 YYNGEE. CDR3 length equals 14 residues. The V end lost 0 bases, the J end lost 2 bases, and 7 bases lay between the germline ends. CDR3 sequence (DNA): TGTGCCAGCAGCGTAGTCGGTTACACAGATACGCAGTATTTT. It translates to CASSVVGYTDTQYF.

V and J are TRBV30 and TRBJ2-1; 8 nucleotides match TRBD1. There are 12 residues in the CDR3. V shed 1 base and J 13 bases; nucleotides not matched to a gene: 6. CDR1 GTSNPN and CDR2 SVGIG come from the germline V gene (reference sequence). CDR3 residues: CAWSEQGADQFF. The CDR3 DNA follows: TGTGCCTGGAGTGAGCAGGGGGCGGATCAGTTCTTC.

Here the CDR3 reads CASSLGFGRQYF. CDR3 in DNA: TGCGCCAGCAGCTTGGGTTTCGGACGGCAGTACTTC. V usage is TRBV5-1 and J usage is TRBJ2-5; no clear D gene. Trimming removed 0 bases from V and 11 bases from J, with 11 bases in between. CDR1 and CDR2 from the germline V gene are SGHRS and YFSETQ. The CDR3 runs to 12 residues.

This chain uses TRBV5-1 with TRBJ1-4, with D possibly being TRBD1 (5 bases). CDR1 is SGHRS, CDR2 YFSETQ, per germline. The V end was cut by 4 bases, the J end by 7 bases, with 17 bases between. This CDR3 is 15 amino acids long. CDR3 bases: TGCGCCAGCAGCCGTCGGGGGAACTCACTTGAAAAACTGTTTTTT. Translated, it gives CASSRRGNSLEKLFF.

This clone was detected only once. The chain employs TRBV7-9 and TRBJ2-3; D might be TRBD2 (6 bases). Germline-derived CDR1 and CDR2 are SEHNR and FQNEAQ (reference sequence). V lost 3 bases to trimming and J lost 0 bases, with 7 bases between them. There are 14 residues in the CDR3. CDR3 sequence: CASSFSGSTDTQYF. The CDR3 nucleotides read TGTGCCAGCAGCTTTAGCGGAAGCACAGATACGCAGTATTTT.

This clone came up a few times. V and J are TRBV19 and TRBJ1-5; no firm D call. V gave up 5 bases and J gave up 2 bases, with 19 bases separating them. Per the germline V gene, CDR1 is LNHDA and CDR2 is SQIVND (reference sequence). This CDR3 region has 17 residues. CDR3 protein: CASSPHWTLKGNQPQHF. Written as DNA, the CDR3 is TGTGCCAGTAGTCCTCACTGGACCCTCAAGGGCAATCAGCCCCAGCATTTT. The variable domain in full, completed from reference TRBV19 and TRBJ1-5, reads DGGITQSPKYLFRKEGQNVTLSCEQNLNHDAMYWYRQDPGQGLRLIYYSQIVNDFQKGDIAEGYSVSREKKESFPLTVTSAQKNPTAFYLCASSPHWTLKGNQPQHFGDGTRLSIL.

This chain connects TRBV11-2 to TRBJ2-5; TRBD1 or TRBD2 may be the D gene (6 bases each). CDR1 and CDR2 from the germline V gene are SGHAT and FQNNGV. The CDR3 extends over 15 amino acids. Between the trimmed V and J ends, which lost 5 bases and 9 bases, there was a span of 22 bases. For the CDR3, the DNA is TGTGCCAGCAGCCCAGGGGCCCTGGTTGGGGGGCCCCAGTACTTC. Translation gives CASSPGALVGGPQYF. Together with reference TRBV11-2 and TRBJ2-5, the CDR3 gives the full variable domain: EAGVAQSPRYKIIEKRQSVAFWCNPISGHATLYWYQQILGQGPKLLIQFQNNGVVDDSQLPKDRFSAERLKGVDSTLKIQPAKLEDSAVYLCASSPGALVGGPQYFGPGTRLLVL.

The V gene is TRBV11-2, the J gene TRBJ1-1; 7 bases match TRBD1. Germline V gene sequence: CDR1 SGHAT, CDR2 FQNNGV. V shed 6 bases, J shed 2 bases, and the junction held 9 bases outside the gene matches. The CDR3 length is 15 residues. CDR3 sequence: CASSQPGQPNTEAFF. CDR3 DNA: TGTGCCAGCAGTCAACCGGGACAGCCTAACACTGAAGCTTTCTTT. Filled out from reference TRBV11-2 and TRBJ1-1, the complete variable domain reads EAGVAQSPRYKIIEKRQSVAFWCNPISGHATLYWYQQILGQGPKLLIQFQNNGVVDDSQLPKDRFSAERLKGVDSTLKIQPAKLEDSAVYLCASSQPGQPNTEAFFGQGTRLTVV.